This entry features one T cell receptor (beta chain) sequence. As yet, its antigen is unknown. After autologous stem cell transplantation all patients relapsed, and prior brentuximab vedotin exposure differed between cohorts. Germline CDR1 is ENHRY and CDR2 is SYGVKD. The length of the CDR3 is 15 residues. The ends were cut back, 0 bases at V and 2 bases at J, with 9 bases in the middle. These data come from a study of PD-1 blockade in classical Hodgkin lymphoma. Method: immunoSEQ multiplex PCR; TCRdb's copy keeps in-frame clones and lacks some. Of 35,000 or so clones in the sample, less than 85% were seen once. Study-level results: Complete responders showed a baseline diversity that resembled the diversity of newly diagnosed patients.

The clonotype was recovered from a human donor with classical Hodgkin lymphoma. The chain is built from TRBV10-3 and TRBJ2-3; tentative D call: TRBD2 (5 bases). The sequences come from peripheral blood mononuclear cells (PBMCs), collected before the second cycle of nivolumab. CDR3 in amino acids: CAISESTTITDTQYF. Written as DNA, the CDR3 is TGTGCCATCAGTGAGTCGACGACTATCACAGATACGCAGTATTTT.